Below are 30 T cell receptor beta chains sequenced from a single sample in a study of T cells in localized non-small cell lung cancer (dated by TCRdb to about 2020). Library construction relied on the immunoSEQ multiplex PCR assay. TCRdb obtained this table from immuneACCESS and retained in-frame rearrangements with V and J assigned. These tables miss some clones; where compared with another copy, unresolved V genes account for less than half of the shortfall, and the remainder is unexplained. Present in this sample are tens of thousands of clones, less than 90% of which were seen just once. The top ten clonotypes cover roughly 1.1% of the sample. The source was peripheral blood, collected before any cancer treatment. The receptors derive from a woman aged 35-75 years with stage I lung adenocarcinoma.

This clone was detected only once. V is TRBV4-2 and J is TRBJ2-3; the match to TRBD1 covers 8 bases. The CDR3 covers 14 residues. With 6 bases clipped from V and 5 bases from J, the junction kept 7 bases outside the gene matches. Germline V gene sequence: CDR1 LGHNA, CDR2 YNFKEQ. This CDR3 reads CASRYTDREDTQYF. The CDR3 DNA reads as TGTGCCAGCAGATATACGGACAGGGAAGATACGCAGTATTTT.

This chain joins TRBV10-2 and TRBJ2-5, with D tentatively TRBD2 (5 bases). Trimming removed 2 bases at V and 4 bases at J, with 11 bases between. This CDR3 spans 14 amino acids. CDR1 is WSHSY and CDR2 is SAAADI in the germline V gene. The CDR3 region has the DNA TGCGCCAGCAGTGAGGCCCTAGCCAGAGAGACCCAGTACTTC. Translation: CASSEALARETQYF.

The chain carries TRBV6-6 and TRBJ1-6; D is unresolved. The CDR3 sequence is 11 residues long. V was cut by 2 bases and J by 9 bases, with 2 bases left in between. Germline values: CDR1 MNHNY, CDR2 SVGAGI (reference sequence). The CDR3 region is CASSYASPLHF. Here the CDR3 DNA reads TGTGCCAGCAGTTACGCTTCACCCCTCCACTTT.

The chain has TRBV7-2 and TRBJ2-1; 9 nucleotides agree with TRBD1. The CDR3 contains 18 residues. CDR1 is SGHTA, CDR2 FQGNSA, per germline. Losses at the gene ends were 5 bases for V and 4 bases for J; bases not matched to a gene: 15. The CDR3 region is CASSPQPPGQGSYNEQFF. The CDR3 bases are TGTGCCAGCAGCCCGCAGCCTCCGGGACAGGGAAGTTACAATGAGCAGTTCTTC.

The CDR3 nucleotides read TGTGCCAGCAGCTTGGCGGAAGAGACCCAGTACTTC. This translates into CASSLAEETQYF. The V and J genes are TRBV5-6 and TRBJ2-5; no firm D call. The V gene lost 0 bases and the J gene lost 3 bases, with 3 bases spanning the gap. The CDR3 contains 12 residues. The germline V gene has CDR1 SGHDT and CDR2 YYEEEE.

The rearrangement links TRBV7-2 to TRBJ2-3; the D is unclear. Germline V gives CDR1 SGHTA, CDR2 FQGNSA. This CDR3 region has 14 residues. The V end lost 3 bases, the J end lost 2 bases, and 9 bases lay between the germline ends. The chain's CDR3 is CASSLGLSTDTQYF. The CDR3 DNA sequence: TGTGCCAGCAGCTTGGGCCTGTCCACAGATACGCAGTATTTT.

As regards this clone: The sample holds other DNA sequences that translate to the same CDR3. The chain carries TRBV2 and TRBJ2-6; D might be TRBD1 (6 bases). V was shortened by 4 bases and J by 0 bases, with 19 bases between the two germline ends. Germline V gene data show CDR1 as SNHLY and CDR2 as FYNNEI. This CDR3 region has 19 residues. In DNA form, the CDR3 reads TGTGCCAGCAGTGTGGTTGGGGGCTGGGGGCGCTCTGGGGCCAACGTCCTGACTTTC. It encodes CASSVVGGWGRSGANVLTF.

This rearrangement joins TRBV6-6 to TRBJ2-1, with D hard to call. Per the germline V gene, CDR1 is MNHNY and CDR2 is SVGAGI (reference sequence). CDR3 length equals 15 residues. Trimming took off 6 bases at V and 5 bases at J, with 17 bases between the two ends. CDR3 in amino acids: CASSRNLPRNNEQFF. CDR3 nucleotides: TGTGCCAGCAGCCGCAACCTCCCTCGAAACAATGAGCAGTTCTTC.

This chain links TRBV7-3 with TRBJ2-2; 11 bases align to TRBD2. The germline gives CDR1 SGHTA, CDR2 FQGTGA. V gave up 5 bases and J gave up 0 bases; unmatched junction bases: 8. The CDR3 extends over 18 amino acids. CDR3 sequence reads: CASSSSGGDPANTGELFF. The CDR3 DNA reads TGTGCCAGCAGCAGTAGCGGGGGGGACCCAGCGAACACCGGGGAGCTGTTTTTT.

The rearrangement uses TRBV7-2 and TRBJ1-2, with D unclear. CDR1 SGHTA and CDR2 FQGNSA come from the germline V gene. V was cut by 5 bases and J by 6 bases, with 22 bases left in between. The CDR3 is 16 residues long. The CDR3 region has the DNA TGTGCCAGCAGCCCTTCACCCTTCCGGGGAACCAATGGCTACACCTTC. It encodes CASSPSPFRGTNGYTF.

The gene calls are TRBV6-1 and TRBJ1-5; no reliable D call. This CDR3 spans 15 amino acids. Germline V gene sequence: CDR1 MNHNS, CDR2 SASEGT. V gave up 0 bases and J gave up 2 bases, with 8 bases separating them. The CDR3 is CASSEAPQGNQPQHF. The CDR3 DNA reads TGTGCCAGCAGTGAAGCCCCTCAGGGCAATCAGCCCCAGCATTTT.

The V and J genes are TRBV19 and TRBJ2-1; 8 bases fit TRBD1. V was pared by 4 bases and J by 10 bases, with 6 bases of the junction left unmatched. The germline V gene has CDR1 LNHDA and CDR2 SQIVND (reference sequence). This CDR3 comprises 13 residues. CDR3 DNA sequence: TGTGCCAGTAGTACGTGGACAGGGAAAGAGCAGTTCTTC. Amino acids: CASSTWTGKEQFF. Supplemented by reference TRBV19 and TRBJ2-1, the full variable domain reads DGGITQSPKYLFRKEGQNVTLSCEQNLNHDAMYWYRQDPGQGLRLIYYSQIVNDFQKGDIAEGYSVSREKKESFPLTVTSAQKNPTAFYLCASSTWTGKEQFFGPGTRLTVL.

The chain joins TRBV15 to TRBJ2-5, with D uncertain. Between the trimmed V and J ends, which lost 1 base and 5 bases, there was a span of 8 bases. CDR1 is LNHNV and CDR2 is YYDKDF in the germline V gene (reference sequence). CDR3 size: 13 residues. In DNA form, the CDR3 reads TGTGCCACCAGCAGAGTTGGCCTGGAGACCCAGTACTTC. Translated, it gives CATSRVGLETQYF.

The chain joins TRBV5-1 to TRBJ2-5; TRBD1 might be the D (6 bases). The CDR3 totals 15 residues. From germline, CDR1 is SGHRS and CDR2 YFSETQ. With 0 bases removed from V and 1 base from J, the gap between germline ends came to 10 bases. The CDR3: CASSLGWDTQETQYF. The CDR3 coding sequence is TGCGCCAGCAGCTTGGGGTGGGACACCCAAGAGACCCAGTACTTC.

V usage is TRBV28 and J usage is TRBJ1-2; 7 nucleotides line up with TRBD1. V trimming: 4 bases; J trimming: 7 bases; junction bases outside the gene matches: 12. Germline values: CDR1 MDHEN, CDR2 SYDVKM. This CDR3 contains 15 residues. In nucleotides, the CDR3 is TGTGCCAGCAGTTCTCCGGACAGGAGGTTCGCTGGCTACACCTTC. Amino acid sequence: CASSSPDRRFAGYTF.

The chain employs TRBV7-2 and TRBJ2-3; D uncertain. The germline gives CDR1 SGHTA, CDR2 FQGNSA. The CDR3 loop spans 15 amino acids. V was clipped by 1 base and J by 2 bases, with 10 bases between them. The CDR3 region has the DNA TGTGCCAGCAGCTTAGTCGGCGGCTACACAGATACGCAGTATTTT. Protein product: CASSLVGGYTDTQYF.

The chain couples TRBV5-1 to TRBJ2-1; 9 nucleotides agree with TRBD2. CDR3 length: 14 amino acids. The V segment lost 0 bases and the J segment 8 bases; nucleotides outside the gene matches: 3. Germline V CDR1 and CDR2: SGHRS, YFSETQ. The CDR3 nucleotides are TGCGCCAGCAGCTTGGGGACTAGCGCCCATGAGCAGTTCTTC. This encodes CASSLGTSAHEQFF.

The chain is built from TRBV7-2 and TRBJ1-5; D may be TRBD1 (5 bases). The length of the CDR3 is 15 residues. With 1 base removed from V and 0 bases from J, the gap between germline ends came to 7 bases. Germline V gene lookup returns CDR1 SGHTA and CDR2 FQGNSA. The CDR3 region is CASSLVGGSNQPQHF. The CDR3 DNA follows: TGTGCCAGCAGCTTAGTGGGGGGTAGCAATCAGCCCCAGCATTTT.

This chain joins TRBV5-5 and TRBJ1-1, with D maybe TRBD1 (5 bases). Trimming took 1 base from V and 5 from J, leaving 9 bases between them. Per germline, CDR1 SGHKS and CDR2 YYEKEE (reference sequence). The CDR3 extends over 13 amino acids. The CDR3 sequence is CASSLWEGTEAFF. In nucleotides, the CDR3 is TGTGCCAGCAGCTTGTGGGAGGGGACTGAAGCTTTCTTT.

The chain joins TRBV10-3 to TRBJ2-7, with D tentatively TRBD1 or TRBD2 (6 bases each). The V and J ends lost 3 bases and 0 bases respectively, with 12 bases between them. Germline CDR1 and CDR2: ENHRY and SYGVKD. The CDR3 is made up of 15 amino acids. The CDR3 bases are TGTGCCATCAGTGAACGGGGGCTTGGCTCCTACGAGCAGTACTTC. Its translation is CAISERGLGSYEQYF.

This clone is a singleton in its sample. The gene calls are TRBV18 and TRBJ1-1; tentative D call: TRBD1 (5 bases). The CDR3 loop spans 13 amino acids. Germline assignment: CDR1 KGHSH and CDR2 LQKENI. Trimming shortened V by 6 bases and J by 6 bases, and 14 bases separated the two germline ends. The DNA of the CDR3 is TGTGCCAGCTCCCAAGGGACTCGGGCTGAAGCTTTCTTT. Protein: CASSQGTRAEAFF. The variable domain in full, completed from reference TRBV18 and TRBJ1-1, reads NAGVMQNPRHLVRRRGQEARLRCSPMKGHSHVYWYRQLPEEGLKFMVYLQKENIIDESGMPKERFSAEFPKEGPSILRIQQVVRGDSAAYFCASSQGTRAEAFFGQGTRLTVV.

This chain uses TRBV5-6 with TRBJ2-3; TRBD2 aligns across 14 bases. The J segment lost 2 bases and the V segment lost 5 bases, leaving 10 bases of the junction unmatched. This CDR3 has 18 amino acids. Germline assignment: CDR1 SGHDT and CDR2 YYEEEE. In DNA, the CDR3 is TGTGCCAGCAGTCAAACCGGGACTAGCGGGAGATACACAGATACGCAGTATTTT. This gives the protein CASSQTGTSGRYTDTQYF.

V gene TRBV11-3 combines with J gene TRBJ2-7; TRBD2 is a possible D gene (5 bases). V dropped 2 bases and J dropped 0 bases, with 11 bases sitting between them. This CDR3 comprises 15 residues. The V gene's germline CDR1 is SGHNT and CDR2 YENEEA. The DNA of the CDR3 is TGTGCCAGCAGCTTATCAGCGGAAAGCTCCTACGAGCAGTACTTC. It specifies CASSLSAESSYEQYF.

The CDR3 DNA reads TGCAGCGTTGGGCGGACCAGCTCCTACAATGAGCAGTTCTTC. It is translated as CSVGRTSSYNEQFF. J is TRBJ2-1 and V is TRBV29-1; the D is unclear. The ends were cut back, 4 bases at V and 0 bases at J, with 10 bases in the middle. From germline, CDR1 is SQVTM and CDR2 ANQGSEA. This CDR3 region has 14 residues.

The chain links TRBV18 to TRBJ2-7, with 9 bases fitting TRBD1. Germline V gene sequence: CDR1 KGHSH, CDR2 LQKENI. Unmatched junction bases numbered 2, after V lost 0 bases and J lost 2 bases. The CDR3 sequence is 15 residues long. The CDR3 sequence is CASSPPDRGAYEQYF. CDR3 DNA: TGTGCCAGCTCACCACCGGACAGGGGAGCCTACGAGCAGTACTTC.

The chain couples TRBV6-1 to TRBJ2-2, with D perhaps matching TRBD2 (5 bases). From germline, CDR1 is MNHNS and CDR2 SASEGT. V was trimmed by 4 bases and J by 8 bases, leaving 11 bases between them. The CDR3 has 13 residues. The CDR3 loop reads CASSGENLGELFF. In nucleotides, the CDR3 is TGTGCCAGCAGTGGGGAGAATTTAGGGGAGCTGTTTTTT.

The chain is built from TRBV7-2 and TRBJ2-7; 9 nucleotides match TRBD1. The germline V gene has CDR1 SGHTA and CDR2 FQGNSA. Germline trimming cut 4 bases from V and 6 bases from J; bases unmatched to any gene: 7. The CDR3 is 14 residues long. CDR3 nucleotide sequence: TGTGCCAGCAGCTCCCGGGACAGGGTTTCCGAGCAGTACTTC. It specifies CASSSRDRVSEQYF.

The CDR3 DNA reads as TGTGCCAGCAACCGGGGGGGCGACTACGAGCAGTACTTC. It yields the protein CASNRGGDYEQYF. V gene TRBV27 combines with J gene TRBJ2-7; 8 nucleotides agree with TRBD2. The CDR3 extends over 13 amino acids. Germline-derived CDR1 and CDR2 are MNHEY and SMNVEV (reference sequence). The V and J ends lost 7 bases and 3 bases, in that order; junction bases with no gene match: 5.

This chain connects TRBV7-3 to TRBJ2-2; TRBD2 is a possible D gene (6 bases). The germline CDR1 and CDR2 sequences are SGHTA and FQGTGA. V lost 5 bases and J lost 3, with 13 bases in between. This CDR3 has 15 residues. As DNA, the CDR3 is TGTGCCAGCAGCGCCAAAGCGGGTCACACCGGGGAGCTGTTTTTT. It yields the protein CASSAKAGHTGELFF.

This clone came up once. The chain joins TRBV7-7 to TRBJ2-3; 9 nucleotides align to TRBD2. Germline-derived CDR1 and CDR2 are SSHAT and FNYEAQ (reference sequence). V shed 5 bases and J 0 bases; nucleotides not matched to a gene: 6. The CDR3 runs 16 residues. CDR3 DNA sequence: TGTGCCAGCAGCCCAGGACTAGCGACTAGCACAGATACGCAGTATTTT. Its translation is CASSPGLATSTDTQYF.